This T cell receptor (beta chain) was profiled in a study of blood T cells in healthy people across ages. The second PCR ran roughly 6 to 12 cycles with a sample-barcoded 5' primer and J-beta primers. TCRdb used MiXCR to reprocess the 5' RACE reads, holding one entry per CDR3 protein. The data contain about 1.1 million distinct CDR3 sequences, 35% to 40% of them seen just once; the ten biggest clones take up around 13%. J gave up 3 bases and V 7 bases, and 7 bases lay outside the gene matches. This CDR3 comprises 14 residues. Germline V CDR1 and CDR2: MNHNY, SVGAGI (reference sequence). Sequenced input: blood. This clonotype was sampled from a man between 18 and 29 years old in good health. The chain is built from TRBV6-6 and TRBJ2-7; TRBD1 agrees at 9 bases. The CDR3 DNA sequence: TGTGCCAGCATGGAAGGGGACAGGGACTACGAGCAGTACTTC. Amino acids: CASMEGDRDYEQYF.